This T cell receptor (beta chain) was captured in a study of T cell responses to AZD1222 COVID-19 vaccine. Remarks on this clone: Its antigen remains unknown.

Germline loops: CDR1 LNHDA, CDR2 SQIVND (reference sequence). The ends were cut back, 7 bases at V and 1 base at J, with 10 bases in the middle. This CDR3 is 13 amino acids long. Findings and limits, study-wide: Repertoire collection took place solely once the T cell response had peaked.

The data were produced by immunoSEQ multiplex PCR, yet TCRdb's version contains in-frame clones alone and is incomplete. Counted here are fewer than 150,000 clones, approximately 92% occurring once; the ten biggest clones make up approximately 6.5%. Timing groups of about 4 and about 12 weeks for second doses were pooled. Here the sequenced sample was peripheral blood, taken 28 days after the second AZD1222 dose. The chain joins TRBV19 to TRBJ1-1; D is possibly TRBD1 (5 bases). The receptor comes from an adult who received the AZD1222 COVID-19 vaccine. For the CDR3, the DNA is TGTGCCAGTAAGAGGGACCCGAACACTGAAGCTTTCTTT. Amino acid sequence: CASKRDPNTEAFF.